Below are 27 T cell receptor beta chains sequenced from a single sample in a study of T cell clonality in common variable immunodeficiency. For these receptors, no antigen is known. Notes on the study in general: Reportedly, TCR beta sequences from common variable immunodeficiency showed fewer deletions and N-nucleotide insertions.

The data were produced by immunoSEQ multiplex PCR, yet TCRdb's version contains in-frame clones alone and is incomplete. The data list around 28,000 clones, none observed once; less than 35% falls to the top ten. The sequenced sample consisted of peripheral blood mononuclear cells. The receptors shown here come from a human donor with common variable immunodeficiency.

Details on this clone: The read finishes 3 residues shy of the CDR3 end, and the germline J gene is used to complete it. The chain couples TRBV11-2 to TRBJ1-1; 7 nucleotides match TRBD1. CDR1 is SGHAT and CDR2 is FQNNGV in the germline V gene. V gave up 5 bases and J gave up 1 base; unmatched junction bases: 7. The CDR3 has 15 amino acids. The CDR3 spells CASSPQTGTNTEAFF. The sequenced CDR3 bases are TGTGCCAGCAGCCCCCAGACAGGGACGAACACTGAA. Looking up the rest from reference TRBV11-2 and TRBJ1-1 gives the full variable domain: EAGVAQSPRYKIIEKRQSVAFWCNPISGHATLYWYQQILGQGPKLLIQFQNNGVVDDSQLPKDRFSAERLKGVDSTLKIQPAKLEDSAVYLCASSPQTGTNTEAFFGQGTRLTVV.

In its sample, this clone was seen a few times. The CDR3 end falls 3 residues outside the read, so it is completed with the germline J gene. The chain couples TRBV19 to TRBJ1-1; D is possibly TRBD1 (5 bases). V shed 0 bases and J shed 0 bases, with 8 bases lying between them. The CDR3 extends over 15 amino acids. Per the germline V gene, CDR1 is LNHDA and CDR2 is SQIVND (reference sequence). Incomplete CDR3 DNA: TGTGCCAGTAGTATAGAGGCAGGGATGAACACTGAA. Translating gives CASSIEAGMNTE. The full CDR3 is CASSIEAGMNTEAFF.

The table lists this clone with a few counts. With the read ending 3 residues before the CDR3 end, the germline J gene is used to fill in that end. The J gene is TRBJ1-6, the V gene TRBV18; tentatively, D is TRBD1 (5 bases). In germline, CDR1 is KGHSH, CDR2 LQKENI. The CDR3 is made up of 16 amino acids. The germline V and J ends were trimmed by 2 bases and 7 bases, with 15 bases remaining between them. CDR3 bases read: TGTGCCAGCTCACCATCCGGGTTAGGGGCAAATTCACCC. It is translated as CASSPSGLGANSP. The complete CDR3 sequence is CASSPSGLGANSPLHF. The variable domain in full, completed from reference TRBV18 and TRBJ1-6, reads NAGVMQNPRHLVRRRGQEARLRCSPMKGHSHVYWYRQLPEEGLKFMVYLQKENIIDESGMPKERFSAEFPKEGPSILRIQQVVRGDSAAYFCASSPSGLGANSPLHFGNGTRLTVT.

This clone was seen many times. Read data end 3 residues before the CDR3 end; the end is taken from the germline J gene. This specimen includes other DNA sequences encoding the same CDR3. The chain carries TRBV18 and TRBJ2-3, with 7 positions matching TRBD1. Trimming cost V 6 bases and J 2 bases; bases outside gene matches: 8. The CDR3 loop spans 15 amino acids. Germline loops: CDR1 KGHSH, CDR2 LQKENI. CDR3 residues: CASSPQQGITDTQYF. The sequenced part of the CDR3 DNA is TGTGCCAGCTCTCCTCAACAGGGGATCACAGATACG. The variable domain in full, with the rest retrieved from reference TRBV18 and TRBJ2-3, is NAGVMQNPRHLVRRRGQEARLRCSPMKGHSHVYWYRQLPEEGLKFMVYLQKENIIDESGMPKERFSAEFPKEGPSILRIQQVVRGDSAAYFCASSPQQGITDTQYFGPGTRLTVL.

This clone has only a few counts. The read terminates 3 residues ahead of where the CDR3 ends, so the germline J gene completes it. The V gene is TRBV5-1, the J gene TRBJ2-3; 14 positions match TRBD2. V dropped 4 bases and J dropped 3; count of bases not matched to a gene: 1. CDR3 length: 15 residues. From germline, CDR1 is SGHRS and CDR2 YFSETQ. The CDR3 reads CASSRTSGGTDTQYF. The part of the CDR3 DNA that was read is TGCGCCAGCAGCAGGACTAGCGGGGGGACAGATACG.

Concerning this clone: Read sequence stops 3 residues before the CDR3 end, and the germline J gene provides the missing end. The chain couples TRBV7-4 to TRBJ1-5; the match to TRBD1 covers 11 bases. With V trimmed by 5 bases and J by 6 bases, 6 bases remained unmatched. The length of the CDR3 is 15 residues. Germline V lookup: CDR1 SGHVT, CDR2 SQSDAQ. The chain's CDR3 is CASSPGQGACQPQHF. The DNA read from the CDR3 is TGTGCCAGCAGCCCCGGACAGGGGGCTTGTCAGCCC. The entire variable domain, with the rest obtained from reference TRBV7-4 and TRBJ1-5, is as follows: GAGVSQSPRYKVAKRGRDVALRCDSISGHVTLYWYRQTLGQGSEVLTYSQSDAQRDKSGRPSGRFSAERPERSVSTLKIQRTEQGDSAVYLCASSPGQGACQPQHFGDGTRLSIL.

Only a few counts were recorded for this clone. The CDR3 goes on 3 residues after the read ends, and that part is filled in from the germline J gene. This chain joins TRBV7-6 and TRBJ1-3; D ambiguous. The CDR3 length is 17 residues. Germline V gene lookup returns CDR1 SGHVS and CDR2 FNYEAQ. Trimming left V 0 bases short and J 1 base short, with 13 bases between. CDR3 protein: CASSLALSGSSGNTIYF. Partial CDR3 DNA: TGTGCCAGCAGCTTAGCTCTTTCAGGTTCTTCTGGAAACACC.

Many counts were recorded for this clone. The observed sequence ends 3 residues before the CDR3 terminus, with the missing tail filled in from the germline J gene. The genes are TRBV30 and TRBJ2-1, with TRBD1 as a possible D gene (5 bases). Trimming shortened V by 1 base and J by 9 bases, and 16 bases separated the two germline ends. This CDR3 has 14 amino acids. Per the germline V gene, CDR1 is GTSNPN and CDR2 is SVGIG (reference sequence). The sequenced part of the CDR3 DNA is TGTGCCTGGAGTGGATCAGGGATGCCGGGTGAG. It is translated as CAWSGSGMPGE. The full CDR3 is CAWSGSGMPGEQFF.

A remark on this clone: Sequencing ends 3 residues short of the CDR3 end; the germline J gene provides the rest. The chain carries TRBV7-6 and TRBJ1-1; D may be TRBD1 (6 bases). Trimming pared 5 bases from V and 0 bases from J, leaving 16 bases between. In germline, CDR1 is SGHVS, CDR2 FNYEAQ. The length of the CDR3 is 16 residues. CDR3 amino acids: CASSLQLGQMNTEAFF. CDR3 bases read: TGTGCCAGCAGCCTGCAACTAGGACAGATGAACACTGAA.

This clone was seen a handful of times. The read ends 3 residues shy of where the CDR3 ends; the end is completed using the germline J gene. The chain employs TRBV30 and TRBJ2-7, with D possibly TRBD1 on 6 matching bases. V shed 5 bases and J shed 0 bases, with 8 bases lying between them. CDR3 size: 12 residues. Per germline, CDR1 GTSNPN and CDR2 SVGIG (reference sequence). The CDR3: CAWDRSSYEQYF. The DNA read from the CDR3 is TGTGCCTGGGACAGGAGCTCCTACGAG.

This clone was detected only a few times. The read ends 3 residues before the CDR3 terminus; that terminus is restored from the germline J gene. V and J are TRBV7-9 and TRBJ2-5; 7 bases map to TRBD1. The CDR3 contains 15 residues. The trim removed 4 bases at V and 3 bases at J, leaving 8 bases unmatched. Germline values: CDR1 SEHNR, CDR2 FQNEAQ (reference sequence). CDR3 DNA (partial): TGTGCCAGCAGCTACGGAATACAGGGGAAAGAGACC. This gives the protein CASSYGIQGKET. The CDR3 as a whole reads CASSYGIQGKETQYF.

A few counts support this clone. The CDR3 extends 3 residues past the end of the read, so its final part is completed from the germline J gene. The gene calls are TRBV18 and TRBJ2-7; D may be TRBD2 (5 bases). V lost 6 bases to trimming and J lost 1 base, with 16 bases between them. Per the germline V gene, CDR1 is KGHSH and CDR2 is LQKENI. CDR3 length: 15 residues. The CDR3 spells CASSDIGVGSYEQYF. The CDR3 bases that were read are TGTGCCAGCTCCGATATCGGGGTTGGGTCCTACGAG.

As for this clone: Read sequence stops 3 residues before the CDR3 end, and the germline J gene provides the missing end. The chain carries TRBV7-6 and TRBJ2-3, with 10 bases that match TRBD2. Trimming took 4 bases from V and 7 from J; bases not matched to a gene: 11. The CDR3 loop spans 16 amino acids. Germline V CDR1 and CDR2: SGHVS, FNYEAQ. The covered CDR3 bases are TGTGCCAGCAGCTCTTCTAGCGGGGGCCGGGAGTATACG. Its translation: CASSSSSGGREYT. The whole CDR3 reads CASSSSSGGREYTQYF.

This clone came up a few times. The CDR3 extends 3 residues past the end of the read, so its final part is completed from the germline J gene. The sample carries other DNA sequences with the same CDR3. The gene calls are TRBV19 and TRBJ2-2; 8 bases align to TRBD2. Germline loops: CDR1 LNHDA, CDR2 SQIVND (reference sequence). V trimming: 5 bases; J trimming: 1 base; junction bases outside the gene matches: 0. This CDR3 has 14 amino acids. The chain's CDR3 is CASSLAGNTGELFF. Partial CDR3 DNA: TGTGCCAGTAGTCTAGCGGGGAACACCGGGGAG.

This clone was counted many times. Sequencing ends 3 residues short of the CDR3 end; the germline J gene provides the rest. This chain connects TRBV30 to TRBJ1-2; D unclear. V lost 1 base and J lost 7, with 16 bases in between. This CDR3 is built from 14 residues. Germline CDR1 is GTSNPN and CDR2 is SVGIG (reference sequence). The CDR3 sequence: CAWSGFGEMGGYTF. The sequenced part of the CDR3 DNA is TGTGCCTGGAGTGGATTCGGGGAAATGGGTGGC.

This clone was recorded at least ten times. The part of the CDR3 DNA that was read is TGTGCCAGCAGCTGGCAAACGGGAAACACC. Translation gives CASSWQTGNT. The CDR3, in full, reads CASSWQTGNTIYF. This chain uses TRBV11-2 with TRBJ1-3; D remains ambiguous. The missing CDR3 end, 3 residues past where the read stops, is filled in from the germline J gene. The CDR3 has 13 residues. Trimming removed 4 bases from V and 4 bases from J, with 8 bases in between. Germline assignment: CDR1 SGHAT and CDR2 FQNNGV.

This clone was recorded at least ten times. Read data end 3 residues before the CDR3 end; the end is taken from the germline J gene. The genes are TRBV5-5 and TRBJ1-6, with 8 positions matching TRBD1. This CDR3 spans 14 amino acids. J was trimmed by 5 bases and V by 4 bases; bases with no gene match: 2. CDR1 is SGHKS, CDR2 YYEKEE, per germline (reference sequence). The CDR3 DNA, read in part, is TGTGCCAGCAGCGGGACAGGAAATAATTCACCC. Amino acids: CASSGTGNNSP. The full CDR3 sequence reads CASSGTGNNSPLHF.

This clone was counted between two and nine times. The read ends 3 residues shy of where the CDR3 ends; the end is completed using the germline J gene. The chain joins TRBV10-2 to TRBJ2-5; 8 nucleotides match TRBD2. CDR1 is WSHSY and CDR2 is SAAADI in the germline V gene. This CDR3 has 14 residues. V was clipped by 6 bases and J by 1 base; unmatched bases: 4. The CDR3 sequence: CASSGTSFQETQYF. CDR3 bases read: TGCGCCAGCAGCGGGACTAGTTTCCAAGAGACC.

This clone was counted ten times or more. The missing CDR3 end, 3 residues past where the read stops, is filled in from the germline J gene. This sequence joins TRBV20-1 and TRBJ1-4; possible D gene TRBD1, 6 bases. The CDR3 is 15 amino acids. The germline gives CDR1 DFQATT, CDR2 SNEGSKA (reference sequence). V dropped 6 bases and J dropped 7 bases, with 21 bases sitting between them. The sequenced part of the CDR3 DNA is TGCAGTGCCCCCTCCGATGGGGGCATAGGTGAAAAA. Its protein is CSAPSDGGIGEK. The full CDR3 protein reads CSAPSDGGIGEKLFF.

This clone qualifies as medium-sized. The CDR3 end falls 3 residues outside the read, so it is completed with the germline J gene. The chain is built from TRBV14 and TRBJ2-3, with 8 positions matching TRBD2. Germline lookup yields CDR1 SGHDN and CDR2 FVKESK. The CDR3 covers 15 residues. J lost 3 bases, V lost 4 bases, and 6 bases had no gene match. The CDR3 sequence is CASSPIGTSTDTQYF. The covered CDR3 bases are TGTGCCAGCAGCCCAATTGGGACTAGTACAGATACG.

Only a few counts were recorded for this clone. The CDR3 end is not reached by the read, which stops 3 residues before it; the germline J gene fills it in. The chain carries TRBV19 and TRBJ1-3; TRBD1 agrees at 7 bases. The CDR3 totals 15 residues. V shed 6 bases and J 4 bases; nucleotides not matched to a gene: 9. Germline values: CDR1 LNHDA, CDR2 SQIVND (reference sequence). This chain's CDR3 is CASRTERTGGNTIYF. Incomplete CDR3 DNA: TGTGCCAGTAGGACGGAACGGACAGGAGGAAACACC. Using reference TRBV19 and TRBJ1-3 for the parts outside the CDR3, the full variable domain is DGGITQSPKYLFRKEGQNVTLSCEQNLNHDAMYWYRQDPGQGLRLIYYSQIVNDFQKGDIAEGYSVSREKKESFPLTVTSAQKNPTAFYLCASRTERTGGNTIYFGEGSWLTVV.

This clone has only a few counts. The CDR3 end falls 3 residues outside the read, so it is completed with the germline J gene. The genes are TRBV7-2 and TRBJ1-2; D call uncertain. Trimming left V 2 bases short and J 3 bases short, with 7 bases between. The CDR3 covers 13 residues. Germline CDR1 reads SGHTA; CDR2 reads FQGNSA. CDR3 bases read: TGTGCCAGCAGCTTAAACTCGGACTATGGC. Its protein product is CASSLNSDYG. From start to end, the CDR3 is CASSLNSDYGYTF.

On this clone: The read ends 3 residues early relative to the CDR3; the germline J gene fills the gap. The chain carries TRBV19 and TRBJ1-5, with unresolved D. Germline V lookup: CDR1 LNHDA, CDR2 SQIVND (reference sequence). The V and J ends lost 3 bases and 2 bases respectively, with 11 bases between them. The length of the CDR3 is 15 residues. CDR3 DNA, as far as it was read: TGTGCCAGTAGTATGGGCAGGAGTCGCAATCAGCCC. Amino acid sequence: CASSMGRSRNQP. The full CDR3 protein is CASSMGRSRNQPQHF.

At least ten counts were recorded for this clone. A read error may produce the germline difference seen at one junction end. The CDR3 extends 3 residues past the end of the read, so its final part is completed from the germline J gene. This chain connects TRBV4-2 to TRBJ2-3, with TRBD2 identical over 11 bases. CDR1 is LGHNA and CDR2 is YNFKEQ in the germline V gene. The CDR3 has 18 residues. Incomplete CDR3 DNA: TGCGCCAGCAGCCCAAGCGTCCTCCTAGCGGGGGGTACAAATACG. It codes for CASSPSVLLAGGTNT. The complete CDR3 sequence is CASSPSVLLAGGTNTQYF.

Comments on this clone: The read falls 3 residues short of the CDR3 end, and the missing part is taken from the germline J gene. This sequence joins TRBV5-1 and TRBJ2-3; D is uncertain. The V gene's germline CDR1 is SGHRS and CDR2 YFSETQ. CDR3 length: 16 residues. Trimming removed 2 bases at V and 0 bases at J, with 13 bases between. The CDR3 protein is CASSFAGALSTDTQYF. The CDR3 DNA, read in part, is TGCGCCAGCAGCTTCGCAGGCGCCCTTAGCACAGATACG.

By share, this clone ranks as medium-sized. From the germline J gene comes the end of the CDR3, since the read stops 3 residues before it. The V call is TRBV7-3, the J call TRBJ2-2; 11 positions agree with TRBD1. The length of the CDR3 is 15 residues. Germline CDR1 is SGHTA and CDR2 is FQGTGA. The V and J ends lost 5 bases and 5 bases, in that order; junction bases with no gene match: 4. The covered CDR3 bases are TGTGCCAGCAGCCGACGGGACAGGGGGACCGGGGAG. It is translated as CASSRRDRGTGE. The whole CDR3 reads CASSRRDRGTGELFF.

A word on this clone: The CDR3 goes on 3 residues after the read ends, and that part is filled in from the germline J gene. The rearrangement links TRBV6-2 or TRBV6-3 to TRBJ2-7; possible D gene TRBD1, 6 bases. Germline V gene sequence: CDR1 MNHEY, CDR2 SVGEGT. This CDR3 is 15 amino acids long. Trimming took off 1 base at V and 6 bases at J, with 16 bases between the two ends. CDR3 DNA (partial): TGTGCCAGCAGTTACTACGGGGACACGTGGGCCGAG. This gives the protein CASSYYGDTWAE. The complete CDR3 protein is CASSYYGDTWAEQYF.